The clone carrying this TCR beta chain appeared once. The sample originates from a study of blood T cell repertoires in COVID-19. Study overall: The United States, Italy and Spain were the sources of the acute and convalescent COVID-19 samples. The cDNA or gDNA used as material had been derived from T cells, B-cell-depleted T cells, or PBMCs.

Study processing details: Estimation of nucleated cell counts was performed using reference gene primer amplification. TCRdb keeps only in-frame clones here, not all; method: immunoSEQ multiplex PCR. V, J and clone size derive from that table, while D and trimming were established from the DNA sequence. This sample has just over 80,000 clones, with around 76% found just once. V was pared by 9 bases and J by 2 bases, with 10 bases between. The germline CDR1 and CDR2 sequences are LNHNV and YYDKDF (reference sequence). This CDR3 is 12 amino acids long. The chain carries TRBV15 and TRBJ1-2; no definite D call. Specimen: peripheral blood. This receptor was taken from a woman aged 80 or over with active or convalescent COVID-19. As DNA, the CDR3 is TGTGCCACGAGAGAAGCAAACTATGGCTACACCTTC. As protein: CATREANYGYTF. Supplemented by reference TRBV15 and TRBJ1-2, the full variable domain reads DAMVIQNPRYQVTQFGKPVTLSCSQTLNHNVMYWYQQKSSQAPKLLFHYYDKDFNNEADTPDNFQSRRPNTSFCFLDIRSPGLGDTAMYLCATREANYGYTFGSGTRLTVV.